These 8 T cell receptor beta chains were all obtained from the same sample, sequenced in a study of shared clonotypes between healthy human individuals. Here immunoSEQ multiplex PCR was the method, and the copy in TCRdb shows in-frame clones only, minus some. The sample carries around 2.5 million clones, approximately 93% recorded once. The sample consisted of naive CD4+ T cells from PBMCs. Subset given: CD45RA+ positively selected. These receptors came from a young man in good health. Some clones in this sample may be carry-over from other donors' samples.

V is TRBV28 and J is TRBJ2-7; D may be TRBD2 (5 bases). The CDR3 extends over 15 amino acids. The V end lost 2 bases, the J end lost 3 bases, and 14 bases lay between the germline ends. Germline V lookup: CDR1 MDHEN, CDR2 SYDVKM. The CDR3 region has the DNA TGTGCCAGCAGTTTAAAGCGGAACTATTTCTACGAGCAGTACTTC. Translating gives CASSLKRNYFYEQYF.

The CDR3 reads CASSRTGPATYGYTF. For the CDR3, the DNA is TGTGCCAGTAGTAGAACGGGACCGGCGACCTATGGCTACACCTTC. This rearrangement joins TRBV19 to TRBJ1-2, with D perhaps matching TRBD1 (5 bases). The CDR3 is 15 residues long. CDR1 is LNHDA and CDR2 is SQIVND in the germline V gene (reference sequence). V lost 4 bases, J lost 4 bases, and 16 bases lay in between.

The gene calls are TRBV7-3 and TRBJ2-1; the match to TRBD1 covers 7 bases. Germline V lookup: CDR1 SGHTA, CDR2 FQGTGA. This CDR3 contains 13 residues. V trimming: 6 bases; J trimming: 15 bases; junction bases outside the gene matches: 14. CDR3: CASRKLDTGASFF. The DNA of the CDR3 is TGTGCCAGCAGAAAGTTGGACACAGGGGCCTCGTTCTTC.

The CDR3 loop is CASSRRTGAGNTIYF. In DNA form, the CDR3 reads TGTGCCAGCAGCCGCAGGACAGGGGCTGGAAACACCATATATTTT. The rearrangement links TRBV7-2 to TRBJ1-3, with 9 bases identical to TRBD1. The V gene end was trimmed by 5 bases and the J gene end by 2 bases; junction bases not matched to a gene: 4. This CDR3 spans 15 amino acids. CDR1 and CDR2 from the germline V gene are SGHTA and FQGNSA. The variable domain in full, completed from reference TRBV7-2 and TRBJ1-3, reads GAGVSQSPSNKVTEKGKDVELRCDPISGHTALYWYRQSLGQGLEFLIYFQGNSAPDKSGLPSDRFSAERTGGSVSTLTIQRTQQEDSAVYLCASSRRTGAGNTIYFGEGSWLTVV.

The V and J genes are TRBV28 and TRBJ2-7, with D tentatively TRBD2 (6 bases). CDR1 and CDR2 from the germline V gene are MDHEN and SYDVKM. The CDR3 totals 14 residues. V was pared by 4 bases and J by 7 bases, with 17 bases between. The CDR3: CASSSVGGRREQYF. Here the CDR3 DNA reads TGTGCCAGCAGTTCCGTGGGGGGTCGGAGGGAGCAGTACTTC.

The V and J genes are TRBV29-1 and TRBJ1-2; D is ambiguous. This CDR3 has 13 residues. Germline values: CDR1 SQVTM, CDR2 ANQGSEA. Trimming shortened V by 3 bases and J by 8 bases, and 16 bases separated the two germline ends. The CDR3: CSVDLELNNGYTF. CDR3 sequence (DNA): TGCAGCGTTGACCTGGAGTTGAACAACGGCTACACCTTC.

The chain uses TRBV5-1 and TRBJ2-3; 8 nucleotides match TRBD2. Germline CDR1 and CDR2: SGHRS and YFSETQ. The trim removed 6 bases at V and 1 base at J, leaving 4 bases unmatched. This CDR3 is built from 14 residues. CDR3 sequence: CASMRREGTDTQYF. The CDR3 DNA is TGCGCCAGCATGAGGCGGGAGGGCACAGATACGCAGTATTTT.

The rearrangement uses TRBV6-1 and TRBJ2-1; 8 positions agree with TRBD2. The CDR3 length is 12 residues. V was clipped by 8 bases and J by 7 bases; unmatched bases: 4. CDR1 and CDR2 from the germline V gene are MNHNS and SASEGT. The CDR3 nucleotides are TGTGCCAGCTTCGGGAGGGGGAATGAGCAGTTCTTC. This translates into CASFGRGNEQFF.